Shown below are 14 T cell receptor beta chains from a single sample sequenced in a study of T cell repertoires in cytomegalovirus infection (dated by TCRdb to about 2019). The instrument was an Illumina HiSeq 1500. The public reads were quality trimmed at Q25 with fastp and then assembled into clones with MiXCR by TCRdb, keeping productive beta chains. One record per CDR3 amino acid sequence lists the most common genes and DNA. The sample table shows about 830,000 distinct CDR3 sequences, and approximately 32% are seen once. The ten largest make up approximately 13% of the sample. These receptors' antigens are unknown. The sample's treatment or condition label is to be understood as: in vitro stimulation with specific CMV peptide epitopes to enrich CMV-specific T cells. The sample consisted of cultured CD8+ T cells from PBMCs, taken from culture after CMV antigen stimulation. These receptor sequences come from a human donor in good health (CMV status not recorded). Some clones in this sample may be carry-over from other donors' samples.

In its sample, this clonotype was seen many times. The V gene is TRBV7-8, the J gene TRBJ1-1; a possible D gene is TRBD1 (5 bases). The length of the CDR3 is 15 residues. The germline gives CDR1 SGHVS, CDR2 FQNEAQ. V shed 1 base and J shed 5 bases, with 14 bases lying between them. In nucleotides, the CDR3 is TGTGCCAGCAGCTTAGGGACTGGGGGGAGTACTGAAGCTTTCTTT. Translation gives CASSLGTGGSTEAFF.

CDR3 coding DNA: TGCGCCAGCAGCCTCCGGGGCGCGGGGGCCCCTGATCAAGAGACCCAGTACTTC. Amino acid sequence: CASSLRGAGAPDQETQYF. This chain uses TRBV5-1 with TRBJ2-5; weak D call: TRBD2 (7 bases). The V gene's germline CDR1 is SGHRS and CDR2 YFSETQ. V was trimmed by 4 bases and J by 2 bases, leaving 24 bases between them. This CDR3 contains 18 residues.

This clonotype was seen many times. The chain employs TRBV10-3 and TRBJ2-2; 7 bases fit TRBD2. V lost 4 bases, J lost 5 bases, and 10 bases stayed unmatched. This CDR3 has 16 residues. Per the germline V gene, CDR1 is ENHRY and CDR2 is SYGVKD. As DNA, the CDR3 is TGTGCCATCAGTGGGCTCGGACTAGGAGGGACCGGGGAGCTGTTTTTT. Encoded protein: CAISGLGLGGTGELFF.

The chain employs TRBV19 and TRBJ2-2; D is unresolved. The germline V gene has CDR1 LNHDA and CDR2 SQIVND (reference sequence). The V end was cut by 6 bases, the J end by 1 base, with 12 bases between. CDR3 length: 15 residues. The CDR3 region has the DNA TGTGCCAGTAGGTCCCCCTTCCTGAACACCGGGGAGCTGTTTTTT. Protein: CASRSPFLNTGELFF.

This clonotype was counted between two and nine times. The CDR3 region has the DNA TGTGCCAGCAGCGCAGACAGGCGGAACACTGAAGCTTTCTTT. Translated, it gives CASSADRRNTEAFF. The chain combines TRBV9 with TRBJ1-1, with D tentatively TRBD1 (6 bases). V lost 3 bases and J 1 base, leaving 10 bases between the germline ends. Germline-derived CDR1 and CDR2 are SGDLS and YYNGEE. The CDR3 extends over 14 amino acids.

The CDR3 region is CASSPPSEGGTIYF. The DNA of the CDR3 is TGTGCCAGCAGTCCCCCTAGTGAGGGGGGCACCATATATTTT. J is TRBJ1-3 and V is TRBV6-6; possibly TRBD1 for D (6 bases). V shed 5 bases and J shed 9 bases, with 17 bases lying between them. Germline CDR1 is MNHNY and CDR2 is SVGAGI (reference sequence). This CDR3 is built from 14 residues.

This clonotype was counted ten times or more. An end of the junction differs from the germline gene, which may be a read error. This chain links TRBV7-7 with TRBJ2-1; 7 bases are shared with TRBD2. The CDR3 totals 16 residues. CDR1 is SSHAT and CDR2 is FNYEAQ in the germline V gene (reference sequence). This CDR3 is CASSLASAGSEDEQFF. CDR3 nucleotides: TGTGCTAGCAGCTTAGCTTCAGCGGGGTCCGAGGATGAGCAGTTCTTC.

A few counts support this clonotype. The chain joins TRBV28 to TRBJ1-2; the D is unclear. The CDR3 extends over 20 amino acids. V was trimmed by 6 bases and J by 8 bases, leaving 37 bases between them. Germline assignment: CDR1 MDHEN and CDR2 SYDVKM. This chain's CDR3 is CASSPLEGWALQPALRGYTF. The DNA of the CDR3 is TGTGCCAGCAGCCCCTTGGAAGGCTGGGCCTTGCAACCGGCGCTAAGGGGCTACACCTTC.

In this sample, this clonotype turned up a few times. The chain combines TRBV6-5 with TRBJ2-1; 12 bases agree with TRBD2. The CDR3 has 15 amino acids. Per germline, CDR1 MNHEY and CDR2 SVGAGI. Trimming removed 6 bases from V and 8 bases from J; junction bases left unmatched: 8. CDR3 bases: TGTGCCAGCAGACCTACTAGCGGGGGGACGGATGAGCAGTTCTTC. This gives the protein CASRPTSGGTDEQFF.

The chain recombines TRBV28 with TRBJ1-2; 8 nucleotides line up with TRBD1. Losses at the gene ends were 5 bases for V and 5 bases for J; bases not matched to a gene: 10. This CDR3 spans 15 amino acids. Germline loops: CDR1 MDHEN, CDR2 SYDVKM. The DNA of the CDR3 is TGTGCCAGCAGTCTCCTCCAGGGGGCCGGTTATGGCTACACCTTC. Translating it yields CASSLLQGAGYGYTF.

The count of this clonotype is one. The genes are TRBV19 and TRBJ2-1; 10 nucleotides match TRBD2. The CDR3 totals 15 residues. J was trimmed by 6 bases and V by 5 bases; bases with no gene match: 7. Germline V gene data show CDR1 as LNHDA and CDR2 as SQIVND (reference sequence). CDR3 residues: CASSYERGGLNEQFF. The CDR3 coding sequence is TGTGCCAGTAGTTACGAGCGGGGGGGCCTCAATGAGCAGTTCTTC.

The chain recombines TRBV4-1 with TRBJ2-3, with TRBD2 identical over 9 bases. The germline V gene encodes CDR1 MGHRA and CDR2 YSYEKL. J gave up 5 bases and V 4 bases, and 16 bases lay outside the gene matches. The length of the CDR3 is 18 residues. The CDR3 DNA reads TGCGCCAGCAGCCCCGGGGGAGCGGGGGGATTGTTTCGAGATACGCAGTATTTT. It codes for CASSPGGAGGLFRDTQYF.

This clonotype was recorded once. The chain links TRBV3-1 to TRBJ1-1; D ambiguous. The CDR3 length is 17 residues. Germline CDR1 is LGHDT and CDR2 is YNNKEL (reference sequence). Trimming removed 0 bases at V and 1 base at J, with 15 bases between. This CDR3 reads CASSQEAMVPKNTEAFF. As DNA, the CDR3 is TGTGCCAGCAGCCAAGAGGCGATGGTCCCAAAGAACACTGAAGCTTTCTTT.

This clonotype was seen a few times. The genes are TRBV6-2 or TRBV6-3 and TRBJ2-1; 13 positions agree with TRBD2. The CDR3 totals 15 residues. J was trimmed by 9 bases and V by 2 bases; bases with no gene match: 4. Germline lookup yields CDR1 MNHEY and CDR2 SVGEGT. DNA for the CDR3: TGTGCCAGCAGTTACGGACTAGCGGGGGAGAGTGAGCAGTTCTTC. It is translated as CASSYGLAGESEQFF.